This T cell receptor (beta chain) is drawn from a study of T cell changes during pregnancy in multiple sclerosis. The data were produced by immunoSEQ multiplex PCR, yet TCRdb's version contains in-frame clones alone and is incomplete. The sample includes about 97,000 clones, 90% of them seen just once. CDR1 and CDR2 (germline): SGHRS, YFSETQ. V dropped 6 bases and J dropped 6; count of bases not matched to a gene: 7. The CDR3 runs 13 residues. The starting material was peripheral blood, obtained in the second trimester of pregnancy. This sequence was found in a female donor in good health, enrolled as a control in a pregnancy study. The genes are TRBV5-1 and TRBJ2-5, with 8 bases matching TRBD2. CDR3: CASKGSGIKTQYF. CDR3 in DNA: TGCGCCAGCAAGGGTAGCGGGATAAAGACCCAGTACTTC.